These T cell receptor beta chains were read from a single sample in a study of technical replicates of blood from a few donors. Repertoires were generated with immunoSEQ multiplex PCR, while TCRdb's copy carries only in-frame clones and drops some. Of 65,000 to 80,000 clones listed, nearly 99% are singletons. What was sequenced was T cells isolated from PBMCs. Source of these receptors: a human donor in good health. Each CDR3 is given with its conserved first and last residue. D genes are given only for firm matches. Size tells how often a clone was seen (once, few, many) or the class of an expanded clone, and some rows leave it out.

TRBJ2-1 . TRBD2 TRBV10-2 CASSLAGGPGEQFF TGCGCCAGCAGCCTAGCGGGAGGGCCAGGAGAGCAGTTCTTC
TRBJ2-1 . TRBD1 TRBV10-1 CASSADRVMVDEQFF TGCGCCAGCAGTGCAGACAGGGTCATGGTCGATGAGCAGTTCTTC
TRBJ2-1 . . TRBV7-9 CASSLAGGYNEQFF TGTGCCAGCAGCTTAGCCGGGGGCTACAATGAGCAGTTCTTC
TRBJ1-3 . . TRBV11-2 CASSLAGDSGNTIYF TGTGCCAGCAGCTTAGCGGGAGACTCTGGAAACACCATATATTTT
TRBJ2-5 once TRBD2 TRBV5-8 CASSYGSGLAGEETQYF TGTGCCAGCAGTTATGGGTCCGGTTTAGCGGGAGAAGAGACCCAGTACTTC
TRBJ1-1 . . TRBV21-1 CASSKDIRDRGNTEAFF TGTGCCAGCAGCAAAGATATCCGGGACAGGGGGAACACTGAAGCTTTCTTT
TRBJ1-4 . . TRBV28 CASTTIGGDCFF TGTGCCAGCACTACGATCGGGGGAGACTGTTTTTTT
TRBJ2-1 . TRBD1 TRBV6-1 CASSPLRQGNEQFF TGTGCCAGCAGTCCTCTCAGACAGGGCAATGAGCAGTTCTTC
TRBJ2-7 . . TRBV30 CACGQGYEQYF TGTGCCTGTGGTCAGGGGTACGAGCAGTACTTC
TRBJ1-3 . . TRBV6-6 CASSPGTSGNTIYF TGTGCCAGCAGCCCCGGGACATCTGGAAACACCATATATTTT
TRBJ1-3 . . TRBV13 CASSETVISGNTIYF TGTGCCAGCAGCGAAACAGTTATCTCTGGAAACACCATATATTTT
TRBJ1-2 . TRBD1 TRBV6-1 CARLTGVSYGYTF TGTGCCAGACTAACAGGGGTTAGCTATGGCTACACCTTC
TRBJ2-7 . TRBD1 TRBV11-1 CASSLGQGNIYEQYF TGTGCCAGCAGCCTCGGACAGGGGAATATTTACGAGCAGTACTTC
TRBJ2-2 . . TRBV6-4 CASQIREGPGELFF TGTGCCAGCCAAATAAGAGAGGGTCCCGGGGAGCTGTTTTTT
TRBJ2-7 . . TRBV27 CASSLSGAGSEQYF TGTGCCAGCAGTTTATCCGGGGCGGGGTCCGAGCAGTACTTC
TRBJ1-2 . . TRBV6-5 CASSYSRGINYGYTF TGTGCCAGCAGTTACTCGAGGGGGATTAACTATGGCTACACCTTC
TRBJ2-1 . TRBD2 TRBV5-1 CASSIQREYSEQFF TGCGCCAGCAGCATACAGCGGGAGTATTCTGAGCAGTTCTTC
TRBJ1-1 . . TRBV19 CASSTRGTEAFF TGTGCCAGTAGTACCCGGGGCACTGAAGCTTTCTTT
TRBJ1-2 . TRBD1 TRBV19 CASSSLSGGFWGYTF TGTGCCAGTAGTTCCCTATCAGGGGGATTCTGGGGCTACACCTTC
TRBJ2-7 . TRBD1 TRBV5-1 CASSDGTAYEQYF TGCGCCAGCAGCGATGGGACAGCCTACGAGCAGTACTTC
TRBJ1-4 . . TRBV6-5 CASSYSIDTDKEKLFF TGTGCCAGCAGTTACTCCATAGACACTGATAAAGAAAAACTGTTTTTT
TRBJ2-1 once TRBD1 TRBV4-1 CASSQDWTGGYNEQFF TGCGCCAGCAGCCAAGACTGGACAGGAGGCTACAATGAGCAGTTCTTC
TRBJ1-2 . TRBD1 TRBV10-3 CAISESRDRVHGYTF TGTGCCATCAGTGAGTCGAGGGACAGGGTTCATGGCTACACCTTC
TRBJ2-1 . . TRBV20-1 CSALEGFEQFF TGCAGTGCTCTGGAGGGGTTTGAGCAGTTCTTC
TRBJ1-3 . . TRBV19 CASSRQLDSGNTIYF TGTGCCAGTAGTCGACAGCTAGACTCTGGAAACACCATATATTTT
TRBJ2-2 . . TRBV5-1 CASSPSTPDTGELFF TGCGCCAGCAGCCCCTCCACTCCCGACACCGGGGAGCTGTTTTTT
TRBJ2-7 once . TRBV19 CASSIRQSSYEQYF TGTGCCAGTAGTATTAGACAGAGCTCCTACGAGCAGTACTTC
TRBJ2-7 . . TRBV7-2 CASSFNSGLYEQYF TGTGCCAGCAGCTTTAATAGCGGACTCTACGAGCAGTACTTC
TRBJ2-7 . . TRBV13 CASSRGIYEQYF TGTGCCAGCAGCCGCGGGATCTACGAGCAGTACTTC
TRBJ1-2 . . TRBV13 CASSLLDSYGYTF TGTGCCAGCAGCTTACTGGACAGCTATGGCTACACCTTC
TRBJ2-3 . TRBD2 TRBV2 CASMGGDPQYF TGTGCCAGCATGGGGGGGGATCCGCAGTATTTT
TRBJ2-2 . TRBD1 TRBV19 CASGGQGKIGNTGELFF TGTGCCAGTGGTGGACAGGGAAAGATTGGGAACACCGGGGAGCTGTTTTTT
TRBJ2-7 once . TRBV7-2 CASSHPRTSGSYEQYF TGTGCCAGCAGCCACCCGAGGACGAGCGGTTCTTACGAGCAGTACTTC
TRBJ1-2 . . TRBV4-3 CASSPISAGVGGYTF TGCGCCAGCAGCCCCATTTCTGCAGGGGTAGGGGGCTACACCTTC
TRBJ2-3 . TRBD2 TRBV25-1 CASSVAGISDTQYF TGTGCCAGCAGTGTAGCGGGAATATCAGATACGCAGTATTTT
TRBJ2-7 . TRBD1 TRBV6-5 CASSRDRATYEQYF TGTGCCAGCAGTAGGGACAGGGCCACTTACGAGCAGTACTTC
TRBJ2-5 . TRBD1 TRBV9 CASSAGQGIETQYF TGTGCCAGCAGCGCAGGACAGGGGATAGAGACCCAGTACTTC
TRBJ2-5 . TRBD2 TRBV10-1 CASSEGREVETQYF TGCGCCAGCAGTGAAGGGCGGGAGGTGGAGACCCAGTACTTC
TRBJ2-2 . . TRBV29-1 CSVTRVPGELFF TGCAGCGTCACCAGGGTACCCGGGGAGCTGTTTTTT
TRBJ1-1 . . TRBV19 CASSIDRGGTEAFF TGTGCCAGTAGTATAGACAGGGGCGGCACTGAAGCTTTCTTT
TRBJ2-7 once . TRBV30 CAWSVGQGYEQYF TGTGCCTGGAGTGTAGGGCAGGGCTACGAGCAGTACTTC
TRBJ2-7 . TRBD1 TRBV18 CASSQRTGGRDEQYF TGTGCCAGCTCCCAGAGAACAGGGGGCCGCGACGAGCAGTACTTC
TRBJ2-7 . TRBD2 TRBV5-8 CASVRSSGSYEQYF TGTGCCTCTGTAAGGTCTAGCGGGAGCTACGAGCAGTACTTC
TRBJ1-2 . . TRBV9 CASSVELFNYGYTF TGTGCCAGCAGCGTAGAGCTTTTTAACTATGGCTACACCTTC
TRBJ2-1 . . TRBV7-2 CASSRDSGFNEQFF TGTGCCAGCAGTAGGGACAGCGGGTTCAATGAGCAGTTCTTC
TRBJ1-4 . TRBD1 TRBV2 CASRNRAGGATNEKLFF TGTGCCAGCAGGAACAGGGCAGGGGGTGCAACTAATGAAAAACTGTTTTTT
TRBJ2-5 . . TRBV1 CTSSQDHLLIGTSGRRGAETQYF TGCACCAGCAGCCAAGACCATCTTCTTATTGGGACTAGCGGGAGGAGAGGTGCAGAGACCCAGTACTTC
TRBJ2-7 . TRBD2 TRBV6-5 CASSLERELSYEQYF TGTGCCAGCAGTCTTGAGCGGGAGCTGTCCTACGAGCAGTACTTC
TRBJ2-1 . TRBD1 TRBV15 CATSGTGTGKRDEQFF TGTGCCACCAGCGGAACCGGGACAGGGAAGAGAGATGAGCAGTTCTTC
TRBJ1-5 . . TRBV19 CASSTGTYSNQPQHF TGTGCCAGTAGTACCGGGACTTATAGCAATCAGCCCCAGCATTTT
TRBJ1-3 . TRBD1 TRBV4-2 CASSHFFTGTGTFDSGNTIYF TGTGCCAGCAGCCACTTTTTCACCGGGACAGGGACGTTCGACTCTGGAAACACCATATATTTT
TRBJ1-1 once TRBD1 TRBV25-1 CASSVDREHTEAFF TGTGCCAGCAGTGTGGACAGGGAGCACACTGAAGCTTTCTTT
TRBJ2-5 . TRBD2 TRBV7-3 CASSFLAGRGETQYF TGTGCCAGCAGCTTTTTAGCGGGGAGGGGGGAGACCCAGTACTTC